The T cell receptor beta chain under discussion was sequenced for a study of T cells in Graves' hyperthyroidism and ophthalmopathy. TCR beta CDR3 region amplification was performed from RNA transcripts. The HTBI primer set served for first-round RT-PCR of the TCR CDR3. TCRdb passed the multiplex PCR reads through MiXCR, listing each CDR3 protein once. The table shows hundreds of thousands of distinct CDR3 sequences, with 15% to 20% occurring only once. This clonotype was observed a handful of times. Its target is not known. Per germline, CDR1 SGHRS and CDR2 YFSETQ. Unmatched junction bases numbered 13, after V lost 4 bases and J lost 5 bases. The CDR3 loop spans 16 amino acids. Exclusion criteria comprised uncontrolled infection, other autoimmune disease, pregnancy or lactation. Overall study findings and caveats: Blood also carried most thyroid clonotypes expanded above 0.001. Ophthalmopathy prediction by the model preceded onset by a median roughly 6 months.

This sequence joins TRBV5-1 and TRBJ2-5; TRBD1 matches at 8 bases. The specimen was blood. The receptor's source is a woman aged 18-29 years with Graves' ophthalmopathy. Here the CDR3 DNA reads TGCGCCAGCAGCGCCCGAGGACAGGGATATCGGGAGACCCAGTACTTC. This encodes CASSARGQGYRETQYF.